One and the same sample provided the 12 T cell receptor beta chains below, sequenced in a study of technical replicates of blood from a handful of donors. Here immunoSEQ multiplex PCR was the method, and the copy in TCRdb shows in-frame clones only, minus some. The sample has 80,000 to 100,000 clones; just over 90% are singletons. The sample was T cells isolated from PBMCs. These receptors were collected from a human donor in good health.

The V call is TRBV5-4, the J call TRBJ2-7, with 8 bases identical to TRBD1. Germline V lookup: CDR1 SGHNT, CDR2 YYREEE (reference sequence). Trimming took 0 bases from V and 6 from J; bases not matched to a gene: 5. This CDR3 has 14 amino acids. The CDR3 here is CASSLDRGSLEQYF. The CDR3 coding sequence is TGTGCCAGCAGCTTGGACAGGGGGTCGCTCGAGCAGTACTTC.

The chain has TRBV10-2 and TRBJ2-7, with TRBD2 matching over 7 bases. Germline loops: CDR1 WSHSY, CDR2 SAAADI. This CDR3 spans 14 amino acids. V lost 6 bases and J lost 4; bases outside the gene matches: 9. CDR3 bases: TGCGCCAGCAGAGGAGGCGGGAGCAAATACGAGCAGTACTTC. This gives the protein CASRGGGSKYEQYF.

This chain uses TRBV5-1 with TRBJ2-7; perhaps TRBD1 as D (5 bases). Per the germline V gene, CDR1 is SGHRS and CDR2 is YFSETQ. V lost 4 bases and J 0 bases, leaving 14 bases between the germline ends. This CDR3 spans 15 amino acids. CDR3 nucleotide sequence: TGCGCCAGCAGCGAGTTCAGGGTCAGCTCCTACGAGCAGTACTTC. It specifies CASSEFRVSSYEQYF.

The chain links TRBV6-1 to TRBJ1-4, with 8 bases lining up with TRBD1. The CDR3 length is 15 residues. Trimming cost V 2 bases and J 7 bases; bases outside gene matches: 6. CDR1 is MNHNS and CDR2 is SASEGT in the germline V gene. The CDR3 here is CASSESSGGGEKLFF. The CDR3 DNA reads TGTGCCAGCAGTGAATCCTCAGGGGGCGGTGAAAAACTGTTTTTT.

V usage is TRBV6-5 and J usage is TRBJ2-7; D is unclear. Between the trimmed V and J ends, which lost 6 bases and 0 bases, there was a span of 12 bases. This CDR3 spans 14 amino acids. CDR1 is MNHEY and CDR2 is SVGAGI in the germline V gene. CDR3 nucleotide sequence: TGTGCCAGCAGAGGTACCCACAGCTCCTACGAGCAGTACTTC. It yields the protein CASRGTHSSYEQYF.

V and J are TRBV10-2 and TRBJ2-1, with D hard to call. The CDR3 is 15 residues long. Germline CDR1 reads WSHSY; CDR2 reads SAAADI. The germline V and J ends were trimmed by 3 bases and 0 bases, with 9 bases remaining between them. The CDR3: CASSDHIYSYNEQFF. CDR3 in DNA: TGCGCCAGCAGTGACCATATCTACTCCTACAATGAGCAGTTCTTC.

V gene TRBV5-1 combines with J gene TRBJ2-3; a possible D gene is TRBD2 (6 bases). Deletions cut 1 base from V and 0 bases from J, with 9 bases between. Per germline, CDR1 SGHRS and CDR2 YFSETQ. The CDR3 runs 15 residues. The CDR3 sequence is CASSLSGLSTDTQYF. For the CDR3, the DNA is TGCGCCAGCAGCTTGAGTGGACTAAGCACAGATACGCAGTATTTT.

The J gene is TRBJ2-5, the V gene TRBV7-8; perhaps TRBD1 as D (6 bases). The CDR3 spans 14 residues. The germline CDR1 and CDR2 sequences are SGHVS and FQNEAQ. V lost 5 bases, J lost 5 bases, and 15 bases lay in between. The CDR3 DNA sequence: TGTGCCAGCAGCCCTCAGGGGTTTATGGAGACCCAGTACTTC. Translating it yields CASSPQGFMETQYF.

The chain couples TRBV25-1 to TRBJ1-1, with 12 positions matching TRBD1. With 3 bases clipped from V and 11 bases from J, the junction kept 4 bases outside the gene matches. This CDR3 has 13 amino acids. CDR1 is MGHDK, CDR2 SYGVNS, per germline. This CDR3 reads CASSEGTGGQAFF. CDR3 DNA sequence: TGTGCCAGCAGTGAGGGGACAGGGGGCCAGGCTTTCTTT.

The chain combines TRBV2 with TRBJ2-7; tentative D call: TRBD1 (5 bases). From germline, CDR1 is SNHLY and CDR2 FYNNEI. This CDR3 comprises 12 residues. Trimming stripped 6 bases from V and 5 bases from J, with 11 bases between. The CDR3 spells CASRLQENEQYF. The CDR3 region has the DNA TGTGCCAGCAGGCTACAGGAAAACGAGCAGTACTTC.

The chain couples TRBV11-2 to TRBJ1-1; a possible D gene is TRBD1 (6 bases). This CDR3 has 15 residues. V lost 5 bases and J 1 base, leaving 14 bases between the germline ends. The germline gives CDR1 SGHAT, CDR2 FQNNGV. CDR3 region: CASSPSWTENTEAFF. The CDR3 nucleotides are TGTGCCAGCAGCCCCAGTTGGACAGAGAACACTGAAGCTTTCTTT.

The chain combines TRBV2 with TRBJ2-5, with TRBD1 identical over 7 bases. This CDR3 is built from 15 residues. From germline, CDR1 is SNHLY and CDR2 FYNNEI. V lost 7 bases and J lost 1; bases outside the gene matches: 9. The CDR3 loop is CASTSSRQGQETQYF. Here the CDR3 DNA reads TGTGCCAGCACCTCGTCCCGACAGGGCCAAGAGACCCAGTACTTC.